This T cell receptor beta chain was identified in a study of blood T cell repertoires in COVID-19. The data were produced by immunoSEQ multiplex PCR, yet TCRdb's version contains in-frame clones alone and is incomplete. The sample carries 120,000 or so clones, approximately 81% recorded once. Between the trimmed V and J ends, which lost 0 bases and 7 bases, there was a span of 16 bases. CDR1 is MNHEY, CDR2 SVGAGI, per germline. The CDR3 contains 16 residues. This receptor was obtained from a woman between 50 and 59 years old with acute or convalescent COVID-19. The sample was peripheral blood. This chain connects TRBV6-5 to TRBJ2-1; tentatively, D is TRBD1 (5 bases). The CDR3 protein is CASSYSRLGLGNEQFF. DNA for the CDR3: TGTGCCAGCAGTTACTCGAGACTGGGGCTGGGGAATGAGCAGTTCTTC.